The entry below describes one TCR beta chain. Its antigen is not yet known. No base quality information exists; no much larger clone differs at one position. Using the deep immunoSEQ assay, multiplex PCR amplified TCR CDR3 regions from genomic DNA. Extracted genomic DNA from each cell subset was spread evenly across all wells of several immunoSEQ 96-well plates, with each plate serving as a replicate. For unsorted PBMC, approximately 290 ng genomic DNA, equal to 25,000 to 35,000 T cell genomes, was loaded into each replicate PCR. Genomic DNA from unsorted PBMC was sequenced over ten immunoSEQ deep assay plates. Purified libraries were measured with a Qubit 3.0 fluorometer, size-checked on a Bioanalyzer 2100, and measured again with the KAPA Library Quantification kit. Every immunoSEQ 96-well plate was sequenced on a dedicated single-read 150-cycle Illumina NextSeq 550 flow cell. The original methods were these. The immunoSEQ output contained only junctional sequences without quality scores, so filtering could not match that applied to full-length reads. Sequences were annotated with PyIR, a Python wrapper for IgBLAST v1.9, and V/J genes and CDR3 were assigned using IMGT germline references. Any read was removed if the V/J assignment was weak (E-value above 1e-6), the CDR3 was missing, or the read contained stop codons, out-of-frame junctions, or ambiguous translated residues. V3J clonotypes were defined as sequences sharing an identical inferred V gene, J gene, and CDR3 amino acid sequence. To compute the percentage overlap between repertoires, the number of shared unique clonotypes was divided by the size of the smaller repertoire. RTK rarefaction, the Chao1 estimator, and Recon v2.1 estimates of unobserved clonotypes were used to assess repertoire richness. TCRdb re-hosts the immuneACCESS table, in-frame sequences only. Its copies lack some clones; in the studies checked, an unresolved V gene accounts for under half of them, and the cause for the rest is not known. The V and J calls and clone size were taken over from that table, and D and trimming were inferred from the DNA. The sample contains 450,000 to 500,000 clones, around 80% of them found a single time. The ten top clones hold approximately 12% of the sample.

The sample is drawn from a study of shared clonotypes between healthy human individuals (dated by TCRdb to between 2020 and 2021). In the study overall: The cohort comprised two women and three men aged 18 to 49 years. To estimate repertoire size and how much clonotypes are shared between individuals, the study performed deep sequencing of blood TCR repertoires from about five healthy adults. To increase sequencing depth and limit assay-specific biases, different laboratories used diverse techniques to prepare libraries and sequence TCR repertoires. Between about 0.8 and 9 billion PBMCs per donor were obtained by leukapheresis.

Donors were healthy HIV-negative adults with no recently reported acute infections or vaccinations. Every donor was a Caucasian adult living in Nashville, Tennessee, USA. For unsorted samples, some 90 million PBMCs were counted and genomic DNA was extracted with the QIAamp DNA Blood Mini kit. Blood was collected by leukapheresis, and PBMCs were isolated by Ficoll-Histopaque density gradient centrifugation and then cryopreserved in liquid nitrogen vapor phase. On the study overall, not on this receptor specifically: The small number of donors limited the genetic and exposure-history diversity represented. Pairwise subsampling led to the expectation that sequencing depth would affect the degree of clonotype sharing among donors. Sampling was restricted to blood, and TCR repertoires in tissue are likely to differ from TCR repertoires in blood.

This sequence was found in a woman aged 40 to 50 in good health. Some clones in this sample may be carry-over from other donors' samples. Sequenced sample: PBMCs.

The nucleotide sequence is given as TGTGCCAGCAGCCTAAAGTACCCAGGCGGGGGGGGCTACACCTTC. Translated, it gives CASSLKYPGGGGYTF. Recombination linked TRBV7-8 to TRBJ1-2, with TRBD1 tentatively as D gene (5 bases match). Trimming costs V 5 bases and J 8 bases, and their ends lie 21 bases apart. In the germline V gene, CDR1 corresponds to SGHVS and CDR2 to FQNEAQ. The CDR3 numbers 15 residues from cysteine through phenylalanine. The sequence is cut down to CDR3 DNA, 45 bases in frame from base 1.